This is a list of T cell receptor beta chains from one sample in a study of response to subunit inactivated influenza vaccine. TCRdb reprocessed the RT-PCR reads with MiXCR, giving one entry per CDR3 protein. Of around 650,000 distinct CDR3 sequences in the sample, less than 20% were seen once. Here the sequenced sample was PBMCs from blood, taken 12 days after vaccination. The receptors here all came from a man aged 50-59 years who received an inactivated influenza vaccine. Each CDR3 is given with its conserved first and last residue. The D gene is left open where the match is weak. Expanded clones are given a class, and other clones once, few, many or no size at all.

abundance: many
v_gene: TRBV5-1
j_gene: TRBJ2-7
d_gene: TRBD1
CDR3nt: TGCGCCAGCAGCTTGCGGACAGGAACCTACGAGCAGTACTTC
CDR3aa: CASSLRTGTYEQYF

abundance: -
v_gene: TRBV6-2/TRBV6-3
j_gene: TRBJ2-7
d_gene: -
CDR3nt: TGTGCCAGCAGTTCCAGGGCATGGACGGCAACCTACGAGCAGTACTTC
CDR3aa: CASSSRAWTATYEQYF

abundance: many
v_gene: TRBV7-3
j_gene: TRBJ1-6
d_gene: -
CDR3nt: TGTGCCAGCAGCTTAGGTTACTATTCACCCCTCCACTTT
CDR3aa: CASSLGYYSPLHF

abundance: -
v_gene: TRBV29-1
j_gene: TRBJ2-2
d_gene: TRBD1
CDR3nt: TGCAGCGTGAGGGGACAGGGCCTGAACACCGGGGAGCTGTTTTTT
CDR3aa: CSVRGQGLNTGELFF

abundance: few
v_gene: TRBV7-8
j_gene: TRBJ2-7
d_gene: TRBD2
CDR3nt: TGTGCCAGCAGCTTAATCCTAGCGGGGGACTCGCGCTCCTACGAGCAGTACTTC
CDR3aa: CASSLILAGDSRSYEQYF

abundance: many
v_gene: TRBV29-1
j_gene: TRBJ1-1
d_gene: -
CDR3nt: TGCAGCGTTGCGGACGGGAACACTGAAGCTTTCTTT
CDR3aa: CSVADGNTEAFF

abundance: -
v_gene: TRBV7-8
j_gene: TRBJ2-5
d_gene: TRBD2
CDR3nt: TGTGCCAGCAGCCGGGGGAGGGTACTGGAGACCCAGTACTTC
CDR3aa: CASSRGRVLETQYF

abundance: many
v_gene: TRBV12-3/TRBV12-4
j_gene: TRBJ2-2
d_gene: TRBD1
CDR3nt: TGTGCCAGCAGACAACAGGGGTCGAGCACCGGGGAGCTGTTTTTT
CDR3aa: CASRQQGSSTGELFF

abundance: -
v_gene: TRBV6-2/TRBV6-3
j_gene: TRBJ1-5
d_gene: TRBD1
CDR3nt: TGTGCCAGCAGTTACTCGGGACAGGGTGTCAATCAGCCCCAGCATTTT
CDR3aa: CASSYSGQGVNQPQHF

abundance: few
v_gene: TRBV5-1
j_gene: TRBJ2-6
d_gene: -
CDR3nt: TGCGCCAGCAGCGGAATCTTAGACGGCTCTGGGGCCAACGTCCTGACTTTC
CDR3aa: CASSGILDGSGANVLTF

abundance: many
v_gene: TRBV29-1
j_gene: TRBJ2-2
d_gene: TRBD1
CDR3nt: TGCAGCGTTGAAGAAAAGGACAGGGGCAACACCGGGGAGCTGTTTTTT
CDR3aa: CSVEEKDRGNTGELFF

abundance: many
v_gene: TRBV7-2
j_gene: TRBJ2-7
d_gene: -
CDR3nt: TGTGCCAGCAGCTTAGAAGCAGGGGACTACGAGCAGTACTTC
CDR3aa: CASSLEAGDYEQYF

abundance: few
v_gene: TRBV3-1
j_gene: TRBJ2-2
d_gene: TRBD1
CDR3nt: TGTGCCAGCAGCCTCTCCGGGACAGGGAGGACCGGGGAGCTGTTTTTT
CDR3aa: CASSLSGTGRTGELFF

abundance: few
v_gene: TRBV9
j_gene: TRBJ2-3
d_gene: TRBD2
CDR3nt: TGTGCCAGCAGCCCAGCGGGGATTTGGTCAGATACGCAGTATTTT
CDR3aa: CASSPAGIWSDTQYF

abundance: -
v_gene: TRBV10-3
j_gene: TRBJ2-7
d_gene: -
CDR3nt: TGTGCCATCAGTGAGTCTGGAGGGAGTAGCTCCTACGAGCAGTACTTC
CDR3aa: CAISESGGSSSYEQYF

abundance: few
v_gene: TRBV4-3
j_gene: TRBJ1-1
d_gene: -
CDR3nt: TGCGCCAGCAGCCAAGAGGGGGGGAACACTGAAGCTTTCTTT
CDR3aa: CASSQEGGNTEAFF

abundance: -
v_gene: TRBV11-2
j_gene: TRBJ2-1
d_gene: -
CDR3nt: TGTGCCAGCAGCTTAACCCGCGGCGGGTACAATGAGCAGTTCTTC
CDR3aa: CASSLTRGGYNEQFF

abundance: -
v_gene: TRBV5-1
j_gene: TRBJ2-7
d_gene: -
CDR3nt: TGCGCCAGCAGCTTGGGTAGAAGGGACTACGAGCAGTACTTC
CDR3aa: CASSLGRRDYEQYF

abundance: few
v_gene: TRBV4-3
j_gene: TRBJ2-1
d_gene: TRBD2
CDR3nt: TGCGCCAGCAGCCAACGCAAGCAAGCGGGAGGGAACTACAATGAGCAGTTCTTC
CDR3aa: CASSQRKQAGGNYNEQFF

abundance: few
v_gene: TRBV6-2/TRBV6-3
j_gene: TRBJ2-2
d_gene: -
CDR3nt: TGTGCCAGCAAGATCGGAGGGATAAACACCGGGGAGCTGTTTTTT
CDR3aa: CASKIGGINTGELFF

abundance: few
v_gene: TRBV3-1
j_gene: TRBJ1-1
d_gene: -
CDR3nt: TGTGCCAGCAGCCAAGTTAGCGGATACACTGAAGCTTTCTTT
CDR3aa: CASSQVSGYTEAFF

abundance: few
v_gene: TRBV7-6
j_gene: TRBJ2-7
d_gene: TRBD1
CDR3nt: TGTGCCAGCAGCTCTGCCGGGACAGGGACCTACGAGCAGTACTTC
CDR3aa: CASSSAGTGTYEQYF

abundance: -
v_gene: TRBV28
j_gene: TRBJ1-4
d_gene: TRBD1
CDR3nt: TGTGCCACCCGGGACAGGGGTTTTGAAAAACTGTTTTTT
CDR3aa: CATRDRGFEKLFF

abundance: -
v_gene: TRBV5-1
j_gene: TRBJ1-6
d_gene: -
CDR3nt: TGCGCCAGCAGCTTGGAAAGGGGCCCGCCCCTCCACTTT
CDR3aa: CASSLERGPPLHF

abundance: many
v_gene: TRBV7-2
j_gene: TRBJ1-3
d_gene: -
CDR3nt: TGTGCCAGCAGCCAGACCCTCAGGCCTGGAAACACCATATATTTT
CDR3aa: CASSQTLRPGNTIYF

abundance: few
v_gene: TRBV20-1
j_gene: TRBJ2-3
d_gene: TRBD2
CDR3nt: TGCAGTGAGAGGGGGCTAGCGGGAGGGCTCGATACGCAGTATTTT
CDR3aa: CSERGLAGGLDTQYF

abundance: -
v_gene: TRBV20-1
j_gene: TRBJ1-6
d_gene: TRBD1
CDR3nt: TGCAGTGCAAACCGGGACAGTCCCTATAATTCACCCCTCCACTTT
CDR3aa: CSANRDSPYNSPLHF

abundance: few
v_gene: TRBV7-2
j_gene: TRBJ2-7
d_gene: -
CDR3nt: TGTGCCAGCAGCTTTCCCCCCCGCCGGCTGTCCTACGAGCAGTACTTC
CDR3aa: CASSFPPRRLSYEQYF

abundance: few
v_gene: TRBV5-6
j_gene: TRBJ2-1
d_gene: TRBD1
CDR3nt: TGTGCCAGCAGCTACGGGACAGAATACAATGAGCAGTTCTTC
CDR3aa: CASSYGTEYNEQFF

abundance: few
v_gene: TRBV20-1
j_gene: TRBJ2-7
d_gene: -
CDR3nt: TGCAGTGCTAGACCCCCTGGACAGCGCGCCTACGAGCAGTACTTC
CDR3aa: CSARPPGQRAYEQYF

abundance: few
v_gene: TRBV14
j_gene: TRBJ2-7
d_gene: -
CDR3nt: TGTGCCAGCAGCGGGAGACATTACGAGCAGTACTTC
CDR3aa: CASSGRHYEQYF

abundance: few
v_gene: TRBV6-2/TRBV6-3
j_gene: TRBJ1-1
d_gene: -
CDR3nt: TGTGCCAGCAGTTCGAGGCTTCGCCAAGCTTTCTTT
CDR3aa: CASSSRLRQAFF

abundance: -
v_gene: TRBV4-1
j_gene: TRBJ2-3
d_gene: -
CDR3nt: TGCGCCAGCAGCCGGCCAAGTTCTCGGGGGTTGGGCACAGATACGCAGTATTTT
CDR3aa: CASSRPSSRGLGTDTQYF

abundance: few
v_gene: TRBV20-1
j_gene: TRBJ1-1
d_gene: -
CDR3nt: TGCAGTGCTAGAGAGGGAACTGAAGCTTTCTTT
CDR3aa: CSAREGTEAFF

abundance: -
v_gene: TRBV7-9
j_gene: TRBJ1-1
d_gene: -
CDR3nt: TGTGCCAGCAGCTTAGTCTCCTGGCGGGACACTGAAGCTTTCTTT
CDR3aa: CASSLVSWRDTEAFF

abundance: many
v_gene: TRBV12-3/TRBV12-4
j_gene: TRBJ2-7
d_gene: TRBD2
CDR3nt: TGCGCCAGCAGCTTAAGCGGGAGCTCCTACGAGCAGTACTTC
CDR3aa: CASSLSGSSYEQYF